This is a list of T cell receptor beta chains from one sample in a study of cytomegalovirus exposure and HLA in healthy donors. Assay: immunoSEQ multiplex PCR; the TCRdb copy retains only in-frame clones and omits some. The table lists 200,000 to 250,000 clones, around four fifths of them singletons, with less than 3% in the top ten. The sequencing input was PBMCs. The receptors were gathered from a woman aged 40 to 55 in good health and CMV-seronegative. The conserved cysteine and the conserved F or W are not part of the CDR3 here. The size of a clone is reported for some rows only, either as once, few or many, or as a class for expanded clones.

TRBV2,-,TRBJ1-6,ASTAIRGPRSDSPLH
TRBV5-1,-,TRBJ1-6,ASSLGASNLDSPLH
TRBV7-8,-,TRBJ1-2,ASSLVRGDSYGYT
TRBV7-9,-,TRBJ2-7,ASSARDSQDEQY
TRBV2,-,TRBJ2-1,ASSDVGQVSYNEQF
TRBV7-8,-,TRBJ2-7,ASSTRQGGSYEQY
TRBV27,-,TRBJ2-5,ASSSYDRPQETQY
TRBV27,-,TRBJ2-5,ASRPTREKETQY
TRBV11-1,-,TRBJ2-2,ASSLPGFPSTGELF
TRBV7-2,-,TRBJ2-7,ASSLALAASYEQY
TRBV7-8,-,TRBJ1-3,ASSLGQRGTGNTIY
TRBV27,-,TRBJ2-7,ASSLSWTGYTYEQY
TRBV20-1,-,TRBJ2-7,SARAKYEQY
TRBV4-1,-,TRBJ2-5,ASSQGAGEYQETQY
TRBV7-7,few,TRBJ2-1,ASSLLAGTGNEQF
TRBV30,-,TRBJ2-6,AWKSISLISGANVLT
TRBV6-6,few,TRBJ2-1,AIGGLGPYNEQF
TRBV10-3,once,TRBJ2-7,AISEGLASSYEQY
TRBV27,once,TRBJ2-7,ASSFGTGSEQY
TRBV5-4,-,TRBJ2-1,ASSPRGASGGPNEQF